The 32 T cell receptor beta chains below come from one sample, sequenced in a study of identical twins. Using its own MiXCR run on the 5' RACE reads, TCRdb lists one record per CDR3 protein. The sample contains approximately 300,000 distinct CDR3 sequences, nearly 9.5% of which appear only once. The sample also formed part of further work on yellow fever vaccine responses in identical twins.

Sequencing used CD8+ T cells sorted from blood. The receptor set was obtained from a woman aged 18-29 years in good health.

The rearrangement joins TRBV28 to TRBJ2-3; D perhaps matches TRBD1 (6 bases). The germline V gene has CDR1 MDHEN and CDR2 SYDVKM. The CDR3 has 16 amino acids. The V gene lost 6 bases and the J gene lost 2 bases, with 18 bases spanning the gap. CDR3 sequence (DNA): TGTGCCAGCAGCCGACAGGTCCTATTCCACACAGATACGCAGTATTTT. Translated, it gives CASSRQVLFHTDTQYF. The full variable domain, completed using reference TRBV28 and TRBJ2-3, is DVKVTQSSRYLVKRTGEKVFLECVQDMDHENMFWYRQDPGLGLRLIYFSYDVKMKEKGDIPEGYSVSREKKERFSLILESASTNQTSMYLCASSRQVLFHTDTQYFGPGTRLTVL.

This clonotype appeared many times. This sequence joins TRBV3-1 and TRBJ2-7, with unresolved D. The CDR3 is 16 amino acids. Germline V lookup: CDR1 LGHDT, CDR2 YNNKEL (reference sequence). V was shortened by 0 bases and J by 2 bases, with 14 bases between the two germline ends. The CDR3 nucleotides read TGTGCCAGCAGCCAAGATTTCGGCGGAGCAGCCTACGAGCAGTACTTC. Protein sequence: CASSQDFGGAAYEQYF.

This rearrangement joins TRBV4-1 to TRBJ2-5; 7 nucleotides line up with TRBD2. CDR3 length: 15 amino acids. V was clipped by 2 bases and J by 5 bases; unmatched bases: 8. Germline V CDR1 and CDR2: MGHRA, YSYEKL. CDR3 sequence reads: CASSQMFGGGETQYF. The CDR3, as DNA: TGCGCCAGCAGCCAAATGTTTGGGGGGGGGGAGACCCAGTACTTC.

This clonotype showed up just a few times. The V and J genes are TRBV6-1 and TRBJ2-7, with 8 bases that match TRBD1. The CDR3 length is 15 residues. Unmatched junction bases numbered 9, after V lost 6 bases and J lost 2 bases. CDR1 is MNHNS and CDR2 is SASEGT in the germline V gene. The CDR3 loop is CASSSPDRGPYEQYF. CDR3 sequence (DNA): TGTGCCAGCAGCTCCCCTGACAGGGGACCCTACGAGCAGTACTTC.

The chain carries TRBV11-2 and TRBJ2-1; perhaps TRBD1 as D (6 bases). This CDR3 has 14 residues. CDR1 is SGHAT and CDR2 is FQNNGV in the germline V gene. V was clipped by 0 bases and J by 7 bases, with 10 bases between them. In DNA form, the CDR3 reads TGTGCCAGCAGCTTAGACGTAGGGGGAAATGAGCAGTTCTTC. Translation gives CASSLDVGGNEQFF. The full variable domain, its missing parts supplied by reference TRBV11-2 and TRBJ2-1, is EAGVAQSPRYKIIEKRQSVAFWCNPISGHATLYWYQQILGQGPKLLIQFQNNGVVDDSQLPKDRFSAERLKGVDSTLKIQPAKLEDSAVYLCASSLDVGGNEQFFGPGTRLTVL.

Remarks on this clonotype: This may be a read error: a much more frequent sequence differs by one nucleotide. The gene calls are TRBV4-3 and TRBJ2-7, with a tentative D call TRBD2 (5 bases). The length of the CDR3 is 15 residues. Germline V gene data show CDR1 as LGHNA and CDR2 as YSLEER. CDR3 in amino acids: CASSKDRAAVYEQYF. As DNA, the CDR3 is TGCGCCAGCAGCAAAGATCGGGCAGCGGTATACGAGCAGTACTTC.

This clonotype has a handful of counts. The chain links TRBV21-1 to TRBJ1-3. TRBV21-1 has pseudogene status. The CDR3 is 13 residues long. The DNA for the CDR3 is TGTGCCAGCACCTCGGACGCTGGAAACACCATATATTTT. The encoded protein is CASTSDAGNTIYF.

This clonotype was detected many times. The rearrangement joins TRBV12-3 or TRBV12-4 to TRBJ2-2; D is unclear. V was pared by 3 bases and J by 5 bases, with 16 bases between. The CDR3 has 16 amino acids. The CDR3 spells CASSFVQGIFTGELFF. The DNA of the CDR3 is TGTGCCAGCAGTTTTGTCCAAGGGATTTTTACCGGGGAGCTGTTTTTT.

J is TRBJ2-3 and V is TRBV25-1; D is unresolved. Trimming removed 7 bases from V and 1 base from J, with 15 bases in between. This CDR3 spans 15 amino acids. Germline V gene data show CDR1 as MGHDK and CDR2 as SYGVNS. The CDR3 region has the DNA TGTGCCAGCACCGAACGTGGCAGGCGCACAGATACGCAGTATTTT. Its translation is CASTERGRRTDTQYF.

The sample holds a few counts of this clonotype. The chain joins TRBV27 to TRBJ2-1; 7 bases line up with TRBD2. The CDR3 is 17 residues long. The J segment lost 2 bases and the V segment lost 4 bases, leaving 11 bases of the junction unmatched. Per the germline V gene, CDR1 is MNHEY and CDR2 is SMNVEV (reference sequence). The CDR3 spells CASSSQNMGGAYNEQFF. Written as DNA, the CDR3 is TGTGCCAGCAGTTCCCAAAATATGGGGGGGGCCTACAATGAGCAGTTCTTC.

This clonotype was seen a few times. The chain is built from TRBV28 and TRBJ2-5, with 16 bases fitting TRBD2. The CDR3 runs 18 residues. Germline lookup yields CDR1 MDHEN and CDR2 SYDVKM. The J segment lost 2 bases and the V segment lost 6 bases, leaving 9 bases of the junction unmatched. The CDR3 is CASRGPGLAGGPQETQYF. CDR3 DNA sequence: TGTGCCAGCAGGGGGCCGGGACTAGCGGGAGGGCCGCAAGAGACCCAGTACTTC.

The chain combines TRBV27 with TRBJ2-5; D perhaps matches TRBD2 (5 bases). Trimming took 6 bases from V and 5 from J, leaving 13 bases between them. The CDR3 has 13 residues. CDR1 and CDR2 (germline): MNHEY, SMNVEV (reference sequence). The CDR3 DNA sequence: TGTGCCAGCAGCCTAGCTCCCCCGGAGACCCAGTACTTC. Its translation: CASSLAPPETQYF.

This clonotype was recorded many times. V usage is TRBV15 and J usage is TRBJ2-1; 8 nucleotides align to TRBD2. J lost 8 bases, V lost 0 bases, and 6 bases had no gene match. CDR1 is LNHNV and CDR2 is YYDKDF in the germline V gene (reference sequence). CDR3 size: 15 residues. The CDR3 here is CATSRDASGPYEQFF. As DNA, the CDR3 is TGTGCCACCAGCAGAGATGCTAGCGGGCCCTATGAGCAGTTCTTC.

There are a few counts of this clonotype. The chain uses TRBV20-1 and TRBJ1-5; D ambiguous. Germline V gene sequence: CDR1 DFQATT, CDR2 SNEGSKA (reference sequence). The CDR3 loop spans 15 amino acids. V was pared by 2 bases and J by 1 base, with 12 bases between. CDR3 residues: CSARPPFGSNQPQHF. CDR3 in DNA: TGCAGTGCTAGACCCCCATTTGGAAGCAATCAGCCCCAGCATTTT.

The gene calls are TRBV5-5 and TRBJ2-3; TRBD2 is a possible D gene (5 bases). The CDR3 sequence is 15 residues long. Looked up from germline, CDR1 is SGHKS and CDR2 is YYEKEE (reference sequence). V was shortened by 0 bases and J by 0 bases, with 8 bases between the two germline ends. The CDR3 protein is CASSLAGISTDTQYF. In nucleotides, the CDR3 is TGTGCCAGCAGCTTGGCGGGGATAAGCACAGATACGCAGTATTTT.

In its sample, this clonotype was seen many times. This chain joins TRBV6-1 and TRBJ2-2; 10 bases line up with TRBD2. Germline V gives CDR1 MNHNS, CDR2 SASEGT. The CDR3 has 16 residues. V lost 2 bases, J lost 6 bases, and 6 bases stayed unmatched. CDR3 sequence (DNA): TGTGCCAGCAGTGAACTAGCGGGGGCCCGAGCCGGGGAGCTGTTTTTT. Translating gives CASSELAGARAGELFF.

The V call is TRBV29-1, the J call TRBJ2-3; D is ambiguous. This CDR3 is 12 amino acids long. Germline CDR1 and CDR2: SQVTM and ANQGSEA. V lost 3 bases and J lost 2, with 6 bases in between. Here the CDR3 reads CSVETFTDTQYF. The CDR3 region has the DNA TGCAGCGTTGAGACGTTCACAGATACGCAGTATTTT.

The CDR3 protein is CASSPTTRLLAGVKETQYF. CDR3 in DNA: TGTGCCAGCAGTCCAACCACTCGACTCCTAGCGGGAGTCAAGGAGACCCAGTACTTC. The V call is TRBV27, the J call TRBJ2-5; 10 nucleotides line up with TRBD2. V lost 5 bases and J lost 5; bases outside the gene matches: 20. This CDR3 contains 19 residues. CDR1 is MNHEY and CDR2 is SMNVEV in the germline V gene (reference sequence).

A few counts support this clonotype. This rearrangement joins TRBV5-1 to TRBJ1-1; D uncertain. V was cut by 0 bases and J by 2 bases, with 14 bases left in between. CDR1 is SGHRS, CDR2 YFSETQ, per germline. This CDR3 is 16 amino acids long. Written as DNA, the CDR3 is TGCGCCAGCAGCTTGGCTTGGACGGGCCCTAACACTGAAGCTTTCTTT. This codes for CASSLAWTGPNTEAFF.

This clonotype was seen a handful of times. V and J are TRBV7-2 and TRBJ2-1, with 12 nucleotides matching TRBD2. The CDR3 spans 15 residues. Looked up from germline, CDR1 is SGHTA and CDR2 is FQGNSA. The J segment lost 5 bases and the V segment lost 6 bases, leaving 5 bases of the junction unmatched. Here the CDR3 reads CASRGLAGTNNEQFF. The CDR3 DNA is TGTGCCAGCAGAGGACTAGCGGGGACTAACAATGAGCAGTTCTTC.

This clonotype was observed a handful of times. The gene calls are TRBV4-3 and TRBJ2-7; D is undetermined. The CDR3 totals 15 residues. In germline, CDR1 is LGHNA, CDR2 YSLEER. Trimming shortened V by 0 bases and J by 3 bases, and 12 bases separated the two germline ends. This CDR3 is CASSQDRAADYEQYF. The CDR3 nucleotides read TGCGCCAGCAGCCAAGATAGAGCTGCTGACTACGAGCAGTACTTC.

This clonotype came up a few times. The V call is TRBV29-1, the J call TRBJ2-5, with D tentatively TRBD2 (5 bases). This CDR3 has 16 amino acids. Germline V CDR1 and CDR2: SQVTM, ANQGSEA. V was pared by 2 bases and J by 1 base, with 17 bases between. The CDR3 DNA is TGCAGCGTTGAACTTTACGGAAATGAGGGCCAAGAGACCCAGTACTTC. It translates to CSVELYGNEGQETQYF.

As for this clonotype: An end of the junction does not agree with germline; a read error may underlie this. This chain joins TRBV4-2 and TRBJ2-1, with 13 positions matching TRBD2. CDR1 and CDR2 (germline): LGHNA, YNFKEQ. CDR3 length equals 20 residues. CDR3 DNA: TGTGCCAGCAGCCAAGAAGCCCTTGGACTAGCGGGAGTCCCCTACAATGATCAGTTCTTC. Its protein is CASSQEALGLAGVPYNDQFF.

This clonotype has a handful of counts. This chain uses TRBV24-1 with TRBJ2-7; D perhaps matches TRBD1 (5 bases). V dropped 7 bases and J dropped 4 bases, with 16 bases sitting between them. Germline V gene sequence: CDR1 KGHDR, CDR2 SFDVKD. CDR3 length: 14 amino acids. Here the CDR3 DNA reads TGTGCCACCAGCCCGAAAGGGGTACCATACGAGCAGTACTTC. Its protein product is CATSPKGVPYEQYF.

This clonotype was observed a handful of times. The chain carries TRBV7-2 and TRBJ2-2; possible D gene TRBD2, 6 bases. V was clipped by 5 bases and J by 8 bases, with 21 bases between them. The CDR3 is 16 amino acids. From germline, CDR1 is SGHTA and CDR2 FQGNSA. The CDR3 sequence: CASSPHGAAGFGELFF. CDR3 sequence (DNA): TGTGCCAGCAGCCCACACGGAGCGGCGGGATTTGGGGAGCTGTTTTTT.

This clonotype was counted ten times or more. The CDR3 loop is CSVEGLNSGNTIYF. The CDR3 coding sequence is TGCAGCGTTGAGGGGCTCAACTCTGGAAACACCATATATTTT. This rearrangement joins TRBV29-1 to TRBJ1-3, with a tentative D call TRBD1 (5 bases). This CDR3 is 14 amino acids long. Germline loops: CDR1 SQVTM, CDR2 ANQGSEA. V was trimmed by 3 bases and J by 0 bases, leaving 9 bases between them. Using reference TRBV29-1 and TRBJ1-3 for the parts outside the CDR3, the full variable domain is SAVISQKPSRDICQRGTSLTIQCQVDSQVTMMFWYRQQPGQSLTLIATANQGSEATYESGFVIDKFPISRPNLTFSTLTVSNMSPEDSSIYLCSVEGLNSGNTIYFGEGSWLTVV.

This clonotype has ten or more counts. V usage is TRBV6-1 and J usage is TRBJ2-5; 8 bases match TRBD2. Germline V gene data show CDR1 as MNHNS and CDR2 as SASEGT. The CDR3 contains 16 residues. J was trimmed by 5 bases and V by 5 bases; bases with no gene match: 13. This CDR3 is CASSPTGTRWDETQYF. CDR3 DNA: TGTGCCAGCAGTCCCACCGGGACTAGATGGGATGAGACCCAGTACTTC.

The chain employs TRBV7-8 and TRBJ2-7; 8 nucleotides line up with TRBD2. Germline assignment: CDR1 SGHVS and CDR2 FQNEAQ. V shed 1 base, J shed 3 bases, and the junction held 8 bases outside the gene matches. This CDR3 has 16 amino acids. The DNA of the CDR3 is TGTGCCAGCAGCTTAGGGGTCGAGCGGGGGTTCTACGAGCAGTACTTC. It is translated as CASSLGVERGFYEQYF.

This clonotype turned up a few times. The chain employs TRBV7-9 and TRBJ2-5; 8 nucleotides agree with TRBD2. In germline, CDR1 is SEHNR, CDR2 FQNEAQ (reference sequence). There are 15 residues in the CDR3. Losses at the gene ends were 6 bases for V and 4 bases for J; bases not matched to a gene: 10. CDR3 in amino acids: CASSPPAGGGETQYF. In DNA form, the CDR3 reads TGTGCCAGCAGTCCGCCTGCGGGGGGTGGAGAGACCCAGTACTTC.

This sequence joins TRBV5-5 and TRBJ2-2; D may be TRBD1 (6 bases). The CDR3 sequence is 16 residues long. Trimming took 2 bases from V and 1 from J, leaving 12 bases between them. Germline values: CDR1 SGHKS, CDR2 YYEKEE (reference sequence). The CDR3 coding sequence is TGTGCCAGCAGCTTTCGAAGGACAGAGAACACCGGGGAGCTGTTTTTT. Residues: CASSFRRTENTGELFF.

This clonotype has more than one count but fewer than ten. This chain links TRBV15 with TRBJ1-2; D remains unclear. Trimming shortened V by 1 base and J by 5 bases, and 23 bases separated the two germline ends. Germline V gives CDR1 LNHNV, CDR2 YYDKDF (reference sequence). The CDR3 contains 18 residues. DNA for the CDR3: TGTGCCACCAGCAGAGCCGGGCCGGATTTAGACCTCGGGTATGGCTACACCTTC. Amino acids: CATSRAGPDLDLGYGYTF.

The chain links TRBV2 to TRBJ2-3; 9 bases are a match to TRBD2. J lost 7 bases, V lost 6 bases, and 11 bases had no gene match. The germline CDR1 and CDR2 sequences are SNHLY and FYNNEI. There are 15 residues in the CDR3. For the CDR3, the DNA is TGTGCCAGCAGGGAGGGACTAGCAAGTCGCAATACGCAGTATTTT. Protein sequence: CASREGLASRNTQYF.